This passage covers 30 T cell receptor beta chains from one sample sequenced in a study of T-cell memory formation after mild COVID-19. One entry per CDR3 protein, called by TCRdb with MiXCR from the 5' RACE reads. Of roughly 380,000 distinct CDR3 sequences in the sample, 25% to 30% were seen once. Sequencing was done on a sample of PBMCs or a T cell subset sorted from them (not recorded which). The receptors come from an adult woman who had mild COVID-19 (a few samples of this study predate the infection). Cell type and time point are not known.

J is TRBJ1-4 and V is TRBV20-1; D uncertain. Trimming shortened V by 8 bases and J by 5 bases, and 9 bases separated the two germline ends. The CDR3 is 11 residues long. The germline V gene has CDR1 DFQATT and CDR2 SNEGSKA (reference sequence). CDR3 DNA sequence: TGCAGTCCCCAGTTCAATGAAAAACTGTTTTTT. It encodes CSPQFNEKLFF.

The V and J genes are TRBV4-2 and TRBJ2-5; perhaps D is TRBD1 or TRBD2 (5 bases each). The germline gives CDR1 LGHNA, CDR2 YNFKEQ. With 1 base removed from V and 3 bases from J, the gap between germline ends came to 18 bases. The CDR3 runs to 17 residues. Here the CDR3 reads CASSQAPGPLGEETQYF. In DNA form, the CDR3 reads TGTGCCAGCAGCCAAGCGCCGGGACCCCTGGGGGAAGAGACCCAGTACTTC.

This chain links TRBV6-5 with TRBJ1-1; 7 nucleotides match TRBD1. The CDR3 has 14 amino acids. The V and J ends lost 5 bases and 4 bases, in that order; junction bases with no gene match: 7. The germline gives CDR1 MNHEY, CDR2 SVGAGI. CDR3 DNA sequence: TGTGCCAGCAGTAATTCAGGGGGAGGCACTGAAGCTTTCTTT. Amino acid sequence: CASSNSGGGTEAFF.

J is TRBJ1-6 and V is TRBV20-1, with D possibly TRBD1 on 5 matching bases. V was trimmed by 0 bases and J by 3 bases, leaving 9 bases between them. Per the germline V gene, CDR1 is DFQATT and CDR2 is SNEGSKA (reference sequence). The CDR3 has 15 residues. CDR3 loop: CSARDDSLYNSPLHF. In DNA form, the CDR3 reads TGCAGTGCTAGAGATGACAGTCTCTATAATTCACCCCTCCACTTT.

This clonotype was detected a few times. The chain carries TRBV20-1 and TRBJ2-5; no clear D. Germline CDR1 and CDR2: DFQATT and SNEGSKA (reference sequence). V was pared by 2 bases and J by 1 base, with 11 bases between. The CDR3 contains 14 residues. The CDR3 here is CSARSSRSQETQYF. CDR3 sequence (DNA): TGCAGTGCTAGATCGTCCCGGAGCCAAGAGACCCAGTACTTC.

This clonotype showed up many times. This chain links TRBV7-2 with TRBJ2-7; D is unclear. Germline CDR1 reads SGHTA; CDR2 reads FQGNSA. This CDR3 has 11 amino acids. V lost 4 bases, J lost 2 bases, and 3 bases lay in between. The DNA of the CDR3 is TGTGCCAGCAGCTCCGCCTACGAGCAGTACTTC. It specifies CASSSAYEQYF.

A few counts support this clonotype. This chain uses TRBV3-1 with TRBJ2-3; 7 bases match TRBD2. This CDR3 has 14 residues. Germline values: CDR1 LGHDT, CDR2 YNNKEL (reference sequence). J was trimmed by 4 bases and V by 6 bases; bases with no gene match: 7. CDR3 in amino acids: CASRLGGRSDTQYF. The CDR3 DNA is TGTGCCAGCAGATTAGGCGGGAGATCAGATACGCAGTATTTT.

The rearrangement uses TRBV24-1 and TRBJ2-3, with 9 bases fitting TRBD1. J gave up 3 bases and V 4 bases, and 10 bases lay outside the gene matches. This CDR3 spans 17 amino acids. Germline lookup yields CDR1 KGHDR and CDR2 SFDVKD. The CDR3 DNA sequence: TGTGCCACCAGTGACACGAAAGGACAGGGGAAAACAGATACGCAGTATTTT. Translating it yields CATSDTKGQGKTDTQYF.

V gene TRBV7-6 combines with J gene TRBJ1-3; D unresolved. CDR1 is SGHVS and CDR2 is FNYEAQ in the germline V gene. The CDR3 is made up of 16 amino acids. Between the trimmed V and J ends, which lost 5 bases and 0 bases, there was a span of 14 bases. CDR3 protein: CASSPSGPVSGNTIYF. The CDR3 coding sequence is TGTGCCAGCAGCCCTTCGGGCCCTGTCTCTGGAAACACCATATATTTT.

CDR3 DNA: TGTGCCAGCAGCTTAAAGGTGGGGACAGGGCCTGAGCAGTTCTTC. Translating gives CASSLKVGTGPEQFF. The chain is built from TRBV7-3 and TRBJ2-1; 9 nucleotides agree with TRBD1. Germline loops: CDR1 SGHTA, CDR2 FQGTGA. The CDR3 length is 15 residues. V gave up 1 base and J gave up 9 bases; unmatched junction bases: 7.

The J gene is TRBJ2-3, the V gene TRBV28; possibly TRBD1 for D (6 bases). Looked up from germline, CDR1 is MDHEN and CDR2 is SYDVKM. V lost 10 bases and J 6 bases, leaving 17 bases between the germline ends. The CDR3 is 13 residues long. CDR3 in amino acids: CATRQVLMDTQYF. The CDR3 nucleotides read TGTGCCACCAGACAGGTTTTGATGGATACGCAGTATTTT.

The chain couples TRBV11-2 to TRBJ1-2; 7 bases line up with TRBD1. V was pared by 1 base and J by 4 bases, with 6 bases of the junction left unmatched. The CDR3 spans 15 residues. CDR1 is SGHAT, CDR2 FQNNGV, per germline. Here the CDR3 DNA reads TGTGCCAGCAGCTTAGTGGATTCAGGGGGCTATGGCTACACCTTC. It encodes CASSLVDSGGYGYTF.

This chain joins TRBV6-2 or TRBV6-3 and TRBJ1-1; D not resolved. This CDR3 contains 12 residues. From germline, CDR1 is MNHEY and CDR2 SVGEGT. V was clipped by 5 bases and J by 6 bases, with 10 bases between them. The CDR3 DNA reads TGTGCCAGCAGTACGGTAGGAGCTGAAGCTTTCTTT. Translated, it gives CASSTVGAEAFF.

The J gene is TRBJ1-3, the V gene TRBV7-2; TRBD1 is a possible D gene (6 bases). Germline loops: CDR1 SGHTA, CDR2 FQGNSA. Trimming shortened V by 1 base and J by 4 bases, and 14 bases separated the two germline ends. The CDR3 contains 16 residues. The CDR3 protein is CASSLVAGAGGNTIYF. The CDR3 DNA follows: TGTGCCAGCAGCTTAGTGGCGGGGGCAGGGGGAAACACCATATATTTT.

The J gene is TRBJ2-1, the V gene TRBV7-2; 13 bases map to TRBD2. CDR3 length: 15 residues. The V gene end was trimmed by 0 bases and the J gene end by 10 bases; junction bases not matched to a gene: 3. Germline CDR1 is SGHTA and CDR2 is FQGNSA. In DNA form, the CDR3 reads TGTGCCAGCAGCTTAGCGTGGACTAGCGGGAGCGAGCAGTTCTTC. It translates to CASSLAWTSGSEQFF.

Here the CDR3 reads CAISADKSQETQYF. CDR3 sequence (DNA): TGTGCCATCAGCGCGGACAAATCGCAAGAGACCCAGTACTTC. The gene calls are TRBV10-3 and TRBJ2-5, with D possibly TRBD1 on 5 matching bases. The ends were cut back, 6 bases at V and 2 bases at J, with 13 bases in the middle. Per germline, CDR1 ENHRY and CDR2 SYGVKD. The CDR3 contains 14 residues.

This clonotype has only a few counts. V and J are TRBV5-1 and TRBJ2-3; D possibly corresponds to TRBD2 (5 bases). This CDR3 comprises 13 residues. V was shortened by 6 bases and J by 3 bases, with 11 bases between the two germline ends. CDR1 is SGHRS and CDR2 is YFSETQ in the germline V gene. The CDR3 DNA follows: TGCGCCAGCACATCGGGGAGAACAGATACGCAGTATTTT. Protein product: CASTSGRTDTQYF.

This clonotype has only a few counts. The V and J genes are TRBV20-1 and TRBJ2-2; 10 positions agree with TRBD2. CDR1 and CDR2 (germline): DFQATT, SNEGSKA (reference sequence). The ends lost 1 base at V and 7 bases at J; junction bases unmatched: 12. The CDR3 has 17 residues. The CDR3 DNA reads TGCAGTGCTAGAGGGCCTAGCGGGAGTGGTCGGGGCGGGGAGCTGTTTTTT. Translation gives CSARGPSGSGRGGELFF.

This clonotype was observed many times. The V call is TRBV20-1, the J call TRBJ1-2; possible D gene TRBD1, 6 bases. Germline-derived CDR1 and CDR2 are DFQATT and SNEGSKA (reference sequence). The CDR3 extends over 14 amino acids. Trimming cost V 3 bases and J 5 bases, with 16 bases left between them. CDR3 bases: TGCAGTGCTAGTACAGGGTCGCCCCAATATGGCTACACCTTC. It translates to CSASTGSPQYGYTF.

This clonotype was counted only a few times. The chain carries TRBV20-1 and TRBJ2-7; D not resolved. This CDR3 comprises 15 residues. V lost 3 bases to trimming and J lost 4 bases, with 19 bases between them. The germline gives CDR1 DFQATT, CDR2 SNEGSKA (reference sequence). Here the CDR3 DNA reads TGCAGTGCTAGTCGAGGTTACCAGGTCCGGTACGAGCAGTACTTC. Its translation: CSASRGYQVRYEQYF.

The CDR3 sequence is CASSSGAYTDTQYF. The DNA of the CDR3 is TGTGCCAGCAGCTCCGGGGCATACACAGATACGCAGTATTTT. The V call is TRBV7-3, the J call TRBJ2-3, with D perhaps matching TRBD1 or TRBD2 (5 bases each). Per the germline V gene, CDR1 is SGHTA and CDR2 is FQGTGA. The CDR3 has 14 residues. Trimming pared 4 bases from V and 2 bases from J, leaving 10 bases between.

The chain links TRBV15 to TRBJ2-5, with 7 bases fitting TRBD2. The CDR3 is 14 amino acids. Germline lookup yields CDR1 LNHNV and CDR2 YYDKDF (reference sequence). V shed 8 bases, J shed 1 base, and the junction held 7 bases outside the gene matches. The CDR3: CATQRERVQETQYF. The CDR3 bases are TGTGCCACCCAGCGGGAAAGAGTCCAAGAGACCCAGTACTTC.

This clonotype has just a few counts. The genes are TRBV6-2 or TRBV6-3 and TRBJ1-1, with 12 bases fitting TRBD1. V lost 5 bases, J lost 4 bases, and 11 bases stayed unmatched. This CDR3 is 17 amino acids long. Germline CDR1 is MNHEY and CDR2 is SVGEGT. The CDR3 DNA follows: TGTGCCAGCAGTCTCCGGGACAGGGGGCGCCTGGGCACTGAAGCTTTCTTT. This gives the protein CASSLRDRGRLGTEAFF.

This clonotype was recorded many times. The V and J genes are TRBV27 and TRBJ2-1, with D unresolved. Germline values: CDR1 MNHEY, CDR2 SMNVEV (reference sequence). This CDR3 is built from 13 residues. Trimming pared 5 bases from V and 9 bases from J, leaving 14 bases between. CDR3 nucleotide sequence: TGTGCCAGCAGTCCCCGGCCCGCAGTTGAGCAGTTCTTC. Translation: CASSPRPAVEQFF.

The genes are TRBV5-4 and TRBJ1-4; 7 bases line up with TRBD1. Germline CDR1 and CDR2: SGHNT and YYREEE (reference sequence). The V and J ends lost 4 bases and 0 bases, in that order; junction bases with no gene match: 3. The CDR3 has 15 amino acids. The CDR3 DNA reads TGTGCCAGCAGCCTACAGGGGACAACTAATGAAAAACTGTTTTTT. Translating gives CASSLQGTTNEKLFF. Looking up the rest from reference TRBV5-4 and TRBJ1-4 gives the full variable domain: ETGVTQSPTHLIKTRGQQVTLRCSSQSGHNTVSWYQQALGQGPQFIFQYYREEENGRGNFPPRFSGLQFPNYSSELNVNALELDDSALYLCASSLQGTTNEKLFFGSGTQLSVL.

The gene calls are TRBV12-3 or TRBV12-4 and TRBJ1-1; 9 nucleotides line up with TRBD1. The CDR3 extends over 14 amino acids. V trimming: 5 bases; J trimming: 4 bases; junction bases outside the gene matches: 5. CDR3 region: CASSETGGVTEAFF. CDR3 nucleotides: TGTGCCAGCAGTGAGACAGGGGGTGTCACTGAAGCTTTCTTT.

This clonotype was found many times. The chain couples TRBV6-2 or TRBV6-3 to TRBJ2-1; D remains ambiguous. The CDR3 sequence is 11 residues long. Germline CDR1 reads MNHEY; CDR2 reads SVGEGT. Trimming took 0 bases from V and 10 from J, leaving 4 bases between them. CDR3 coding DNA: TGTGCCAGCAGTTACTCTGGAGAGCAGTTCTTC. Translation: CASSYSGEQFF.

The CDR3 region is CASSVQRYNTGELFF. CDR3 in DNA: TGTGCCAGCAGCGTTCAGCGTTACAACACCGGGGAGCTGTTTTTT. V is TRBV9 and J is TRBJ2-2; D is ambiguous. Trimming removed 2 bases from V and 2 bases from J, with 10 bases in between. Germline values: CDR1 SGDLS, CDR2 YYNGEE. The CDR3 is 15 residues long. The full variable domain, completed using reference TRBV9 and TRBJ2-2, is DSGVTQTPKHLITATGQRVTLRCSPRSGDLSVYWYQQSLDQGLQFLIQYYNGEERAKGNILERFSAQQFPDLHSELNLSSLELGDSALYFCASSVQRYNTGELFFGEGSRLTVL.

This clonotype appeared a few times. The V gene is TRBV6-2 or TRBV6-3, the J gene TRBJ2-7; D is possibly TRBD1 (5 bases). The germline V and J ends were trimmed by 0 bases and 2 bases, with 11 bases remaining between them. CDR3 length: 15 residues. CDR1 MNHEY and CDR2 SVGEGT come from the germline V gene. For the CDR3, the DNA is TGTGCCAGCAGTTACTCGCCGCAGGGAACCTACGAGCAGTACTTC. It translates to CASSYSPQGTYEQYF.

This chain links TRBV10-3 with TRBJ2-1, with 11 bases matching TRBD1. In germline, CDR1 is ENHRY, CDR2 SYGVKD. After removal of 6 bases from V and 6 bases from J, the junction contained 16 bases not matched to a gene. CDR3 length equals 18 residues. The CDR3 nucleotides are TGTGCCATCAGAGGAACAGGACAGGGGGCTACTCTCTCCAATGAGCAGTTCTTC. This gives the protein CAIRGTGQGATLSNEQFF.